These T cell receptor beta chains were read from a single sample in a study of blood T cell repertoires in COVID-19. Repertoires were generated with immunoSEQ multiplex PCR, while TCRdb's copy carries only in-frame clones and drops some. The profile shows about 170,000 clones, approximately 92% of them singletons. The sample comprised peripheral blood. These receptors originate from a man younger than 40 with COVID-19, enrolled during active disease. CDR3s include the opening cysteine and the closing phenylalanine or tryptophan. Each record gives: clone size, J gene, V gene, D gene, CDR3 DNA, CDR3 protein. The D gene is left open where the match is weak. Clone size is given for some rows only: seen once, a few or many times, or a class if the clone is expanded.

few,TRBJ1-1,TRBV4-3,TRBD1,TGCGCCAGCAGCGCCCGGGACAGGGGAGATGAAGCTTTCTTT,CASSARDRGDEAFF
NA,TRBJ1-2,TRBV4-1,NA,TGCGCCAGCAGCCAAGTTCTCAGAATCCCCCCTGGCTACACCTTC,CASSQVLRIPPGYTF
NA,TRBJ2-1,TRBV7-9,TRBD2,TGTGCCAGCAGTCGGGGACTAGCGGGGGCGGGTCGTAATGAGCAGTTCTTC,CASSRGLAGAGRNEQFF
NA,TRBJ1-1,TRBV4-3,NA,TGCGCCAGCAGCCAAGGACTCATGAACACTGAAGCTTTCTTT,CASSQGLMNTEAFF
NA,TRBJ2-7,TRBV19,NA,TGTGCCAGTAGTATAGGGGGAGACCGACGAGCCTACGAGCAGTACTTC,CASSIGGDRRAYEQYF
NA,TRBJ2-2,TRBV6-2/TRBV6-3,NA,TGTGCCAGCAGTTACCTGGAGACTGCCGGGGAGCTGTTTTTT,CASSYLETAGELFF
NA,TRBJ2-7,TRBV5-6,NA,TGTGCCAGCAGCTTGACAGGGATCCACGAGCAGTACTTC,CASSLTGIHEQYF
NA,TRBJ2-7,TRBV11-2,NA,TGTGCCAGCAGACGGACGGGAACCTACGAGCAGTACTTC,CASRRTGTYEQYF
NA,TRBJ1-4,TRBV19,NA,TGTGCCAGTAGTATGACCCCCGGACACCCAACTAATGAAAAACTGTTTTTT,CASSMTPGHPTNEKLFF
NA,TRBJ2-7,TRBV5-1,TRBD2,TGCGCCAGCAGTTCACTAGCGGGAGCCTCCTACGAGCAGTACTTC,CASSSLAGASYEQYF
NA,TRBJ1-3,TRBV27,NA,TGTGCCAGCAGTTTGGGGGGTTCTGGAAACACCATATATTTT,CASSLGGSGNTIYF
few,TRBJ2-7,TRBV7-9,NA,TGTGCCAGCAGCTTAGACTACAACTCCTACGAGCAGTACTTC,CASSLDYNSYEQYF
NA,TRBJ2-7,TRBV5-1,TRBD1,TGCGCCAGCAGCCGAGCCGGACAGGGGCACTACGAGCAGTACTTC,CASSRAGQGHYEQYF
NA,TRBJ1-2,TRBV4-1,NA,TGCGCCAGCAGCCAAGACCCCAGGGTAGCTAACTATGGCTACACCTTC,CASSQDPRVANYGYTF
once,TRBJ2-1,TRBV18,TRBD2,TGTGCCAGCTCGCTTAGCGGGGGGCCCTACAATGAGCAGTTCTTC,CASSLSGGPYNEQFF
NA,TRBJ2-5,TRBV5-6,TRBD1,TGTGCCAGCAGCTTGGTTTCAGGACAGGGAAGCGAGACCCAGTACTTC,CASSLVSGQGSETQYF
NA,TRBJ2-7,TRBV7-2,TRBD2,TGTGCCAGCAGCTTAGCTTTAGCGGGGGGGTACTACGAGCAGTACTTC,CASSLALAGGYYEQYF
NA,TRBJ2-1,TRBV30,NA,TGTGCCTGGAGTGTCACGGGCTCCTACAATGAGCAGTTCTTC,CAWSVTGSYNEQFF
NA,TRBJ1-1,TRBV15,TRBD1,TGTGCCGTCGAAACGACAGGGGGCTACACTGAAGCTTTCTTT,CAVETTGGYTEAFF
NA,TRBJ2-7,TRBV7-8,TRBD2,TGTGCCAGCAGCCAGGCGGGGCTAGCGGCATACGAGCAGTACTTC,CASSQAGLAAYEQYF
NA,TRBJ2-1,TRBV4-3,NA,TGCGCCAGCAGCCTCCAGATAAGCTCCTACAATGAGCAGTTCTTC,CASSLQISSYNEQFF
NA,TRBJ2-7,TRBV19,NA,TGTGCCACTAGTAGTGCAGGACAGTCATTCTACGAGCAGTACTTC,CATSSAGQSFYEQYF
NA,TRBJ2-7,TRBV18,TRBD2,TGTGCCAGCTCACCACAGCGGGATACCTACGAGCAGTACTTC,CASSPQRDTYEQYF
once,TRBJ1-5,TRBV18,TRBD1,TGTGCCAGCTCACTCGACAGGGTTGTGTTCAATCAGCCCCAGCATTTT,CASSLDRVVFNQPQHF
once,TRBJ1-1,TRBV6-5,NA,TGTGCCAGCAGTTACTCGTTGGGCAGGGCTGAAGCTTTCTTT,CASSYSLGRAEAFF
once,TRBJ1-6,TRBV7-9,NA,TGTGCCAGCAGCGCTCAGGGGTATTCACCCCTCCACTTT,CASSAQGYSPLHF
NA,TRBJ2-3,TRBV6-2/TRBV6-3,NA,TGTGCCAGCAGTCCCTGGGCGGGCGATACCTATACGCAGTATTTT,CASSPWAGDTYTQYF
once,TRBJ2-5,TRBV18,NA,TGTGCCAGCTCACTCTACCAAGAGACCCAGTACTTC,CASSLYQETQYF
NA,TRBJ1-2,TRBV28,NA,TGTGCCAGCAGTTTATGGCTATCTATGACAAATGAGGGCTACACCTTC,CASSLWLSMTNEGYTF
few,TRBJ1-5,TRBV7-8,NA,TGTGCCAGCAGCTTAGATCAGGGGAGTAATCAGCCCCAGCATTTT,CASSLDQGSNQPQHF
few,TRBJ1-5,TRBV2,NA,TGTGCCAGCAGGTCCGGGACACAGACTAGCAATCAGCCCCAGCATTTT,CASRSGTQTSNQPQHF